Given below is one T cell receptor (beta chain) in context. Its antigen target is currently unknown. No clone much larger than this one lies a single base away; base qualities are absent. Using the deep immunoSEQ assay, multiplex PCR amplified TCR CDR3 regions from genomic DNA. Extracted genomic DNA from each cell subset was distributed evenly across all wells of several immunoSEQ 96-well plates, and each plate was treated as a replicate. Each replicate PCR for sorted subsets received about 200 ng genomic DNA, equal to about 30,000 T cell genomes. The purified libraries were quantified using a Qubit 3.0 fluorometer, sized with a Bioanalyzer 2100, and then quantified again using the KAPA Library Quantification kit. Every immunoSEQ 96-well plate was sequenced on a separate single-read 150-cycle Illumina NextSeq 550 flow cell. Processing in the source paper ran as follows. Because only junctional sequences without quality scores were contained in the immunoSEQ output, filtering matching that applied to full-length reads could not be performed. To assign V/J genes and CDR3, sequences were annotated using PyIR, a Python wrapper for IgBLAST v1.9, with IMGT germline references. Reads with weak V/J assignments (E-value above 1e-6), missing CDR3, stop codons, out-of-frame junctions, or ambiguous translated residues were removed. V3J clonotypes were defined as sequences sharing an identical inferred V gene, J gene, and CDR3 amino acid sequence. To compute the percentage overlap between repertoires, the number of shared unique clonotypes was divided by the size of the smaller repertoire. Richness of each repertoire was evaluated using RTK rarefaction, the Chao1 estimator, and Recon v2.1 estimates of unobserved clonotypes. Generation probabilities were computed with OLGA for all TCRbeta clonotypes obtained by the gDNA method from several donors. TCRdb retrieved this table from immuneACCESS and kept in-frame rearrangements only. Not all clones are present; in checked studies, unresolved V genes account for under half, and no reason is known for the remainder. The DNA was the basis for D and trimming; V, J and clone size are from that table. The sample table contains about a million clones; only one count was recorded for 60% to 80% of them. Almost 0.9% of the sample belongs to the ten largest clones.

The data stem from a study of shared clonotypes between healthy human individuals (TCRdb year 2020). As for the study more broadly: A few men and two women, aged 18 to 49 years, made up the cohort. For each donor, CD4 naive and CD4 memory were each given three plates, CD8 naive was given two plates, and CD8 memory was given one plate. To estimate repertoire size and how much clonotype sharing occurs between individuals, the study deeply sequenced the blood TCR repertoires of roughly 5 healthy adults. To increase sequencing depth and limit assay-specific biases, TCR repertoire library preparation and sequencing were carried out by different laboratories using diverse techniques. Between about 0.94 and 8.9 billion PBMCs per donor were obtained by leukapheresis. Points the paper makes about the study in general: The genetic and exposure-history diversity represented was limited by the small number of donors. Sharing across a few donors was observed for 4.5% to 6.5% of naive CD4, under 4% of naive CD8, 2% to 2.5% of memory CD4, and about 0.38% of memory CD8 clonotypes. Compared with non-shared clonotypes, clonotypes shared by all four sorted-subset donors had higher generation probabilities. Only blood was sampled, and tissue TCR repertoires likely differ from those in blood. Estimated clonotype richness was generally larger for naive than for memory subsets. Pairwise subsampling led to the expectation that sequencing depth would affect the degree of clonotype sharing among donors. Rarefaction of sorted-subset datasets indicated incomplete sequencing despite the large sequencing depth.

V is cut back by 6 bases and J by 7 bases, with 4 bases in the junction unmatched. CDR1 and CDR2, per the germline V gene, are SNHLY and FYNNEI. Spanning cysteine to phenylalanine, the CDR3 consists of 14 amino acids. Only the CDR3 portion is preserved as DNA: 42 bases, with reading frame beginning at the first base. Healthy HIV-negative adults with no recently reported acute infections or vaccinations were included as donors. Every donor was a Caucasian adult living in Nashville, Tennessee, USA. CD4+ T cells were enriched through magnetic negative selection, after which naive cells were positively selected on CD45RA and the remaining negative fraction served as the memory subset. After blood collection by leukapheresis, PBMCs were isolated using Ficoll-Histopaque density gradient centrifugation and then cryopreserved in the vapor phase of liquid nitrogen. Analytical flow cytometry was used to check the purity and quantity of every magnetically sorted T cell population. Each sorted fraction had its genomic DNA isolated and then quantified by UV absorbance on a Nanodrop 2000c.

The sequence joins TRBV2 to TRBJ2-1, with 12 central nucleotides matching TRBD2. Sequenced material: memory CD4+ T cells from PBMCs. The cell subset or site label corresponds to: CD45RA-negative fraction. The receptor was isolated from a man between 18 and 35 years old in good health. Some clones in this sample may be carry-over from other donors' samples. The CDR3 sequence is CASSPGLAGNEQFF. The DNA sequence reads TGTGCCAGCAGCCCGGGACTAGCGGGTAATGAGCAGTTCTTC.